This T cell receptor beta chain is drawn from a study of blood T cell repertoires in COVID-19. Researchers sorted participants into cohorts using their self-reported clinical history. The recovered donors of Cohort 3 showed two negative PCRs, clearance, or symptom resolution. Germline CDR1 and CDR2: MGHRA and YSYEKL. V was pared by 4 bases and J by 4 bases, with 8 bases of the junction left unmatched. The CDR3 has 15 residues. Generated by immunoSEQ multiplex PCR, the TCRdb table keeps only in-frame clones and is missing some. The sample gives about 290,000 clones, 89% of which show up once; 1.7% is in the top ten.

This receptor was obtained from a woman aged 35 to 49 who had recovered from COVID-19. Sequenced material: PBMCs or T cells enriched from blood (not recorded which). This chain links TRBV4-1 with TRBJ2-3; 7 nucleotides match TRBD2. The CDR3 region is CASSPMRLASDTQYF. The CDR3 region has the DNA TGCGCCAGCAGCCCCATGAGACTAGCCTCAGATACGCAGTATTTT.